This T cell receptor beta chain was observed in a study of blood T cell repertoires in COVID-19. Turning to the study itself: Acute-phase and convalescent COVID-19 samples originated in the United States, Italy and Spain.

Per the germline V gene, CDR1 is MGHRA and CDR2 is YSYEKL. Trimming removed 0 bases from V and 4 bases from J, with 10 bases in between. This CDR3 contains 15 residues. Authors' processing steps: Nucleated cell counts were estimated from reference gene primer amplification. Assay: immunoSEQ multiplex PCR; the TCRdb copy retains only in-frame clones and omits some. V and J calls and clone size are those listed in that table; D and trimming were worked out from the DNA. The repertoire consists of around 74,000 clones, with roughly 85% occurring once and the leading ten covering around 8%. As for this clone: Other nucleotide sequences from this sample produce the same CDR3.

Sequencing was carried out using peripheral blood. This chain links TRBV4-1 with TRBJ2-1, with D perhaps TRBD2 (6 bases). The clonotype originates from a man in his thirties or forties with acute or convalescent COVID-19. CDR3 region: CASSQDGLSYNEQFF. The CDR3 DNA is TGCGCCAGCAGCCAAGATGGACTATCATACAATGAGCAGTTCTTC.